This TCR beta chain was recorded in a study of blood T cell repertoires in COVID-19. Study-level background: Acute and convalescent COVID-19 specimens originated in the United States, Italy and Spain. PBMCs, B-cell-depleted T cells, or T cells were the source of the cDNA or gDNA that made up the material.

This clone was picked up one time. Original methodology: Estimation of nucleated cell counts relied on the amplification of reference gene primers. Only in-frame clones appear in the TCRdb table, and some are missing; sequencing was by immunoSEQ multiplex PCR. The V and J calls and the clone size are those of that table, but D and trimming were determined from the DNA. The sample includes about 45,000 clones, approximately 80% seen only once; the top ten take around 20%. This CDR3 comprises 12 residues. Germline CDR1 SGHDT, CDR2 YYEEEE. V shed 4 bases and J 6 bases; nucleotides not matched to a gene: 3.

The sequencing sample was made of peripheral blood. This rearrangement joins TRBV5-6 to TRBJ1-1, with TRBD1 matching over 7 bases. The sequence came from a man aged 65 to 79 with acute or convalescent COVID-19. For the CDR3, the DNA is TGTGCCAGCAGCCCCGACAGGGCTGAAGCTTTCTTT. Its protein is CASSPDRAEAFF. Supplemented by reference TRBV5-6 and TRBJ1-1, the full variable domain reads DAGVTQSPTHLIKTRGQQVTLRCSPKSGHDTVSWYQQALGQGPQFIFQYYEEEERQRGNFPDRFSGHQFPNYSSELNVNALLLGDSALYLCASSPDRAEAFFGQGTRLTVV.